What follows are 26 T cell receptor beta chains derived from one specimen sequenced in a study of shared clonotypes between healthy human individuals. The repertoire was sequenced with immunoSEQ multiplex PCR; TCRdb's copy has only in-frame clones and lacks some. The table lists around 2.1 million clones, about 92% of them singletons, with 1.5% to 2% in the top ten. CD45RO-negative CD8 cells positively selected for CCR7 made up the naive population, which excluded terminally differentiated effector memory CD45RA+ cells. The specimen sequenced was naive CD8+ T cells from PBMCs. These receptors all stem from a man between 18 and 35 years old in good health. Some clones in this sample may be carry-over from other donors' samples.

Notes on this clone: Other DNA sequences from this sample encode an identical CDR3 as well. The genes are TRBV27 and TRBJ2-7; 7 positions agree with TRBD2. V was clipped by 4 bases and J by 2 bases; unmatched bases: 5. The CDR3 consists of 14 residues. CDR1 is MNHEY and CDR2 is SMNVEV in the germline V gene (reference sequence). The CDR3 loop is CASSSLAGTYEQYF. The DNA for the CDR3 is TGTGCCAGCAGTTCGTTAGCGGGTACCTACGAGCAGTACTTC.

V and J are TRBV7-9 and TRBJ1-4, with D possibly being TRBD1 (6 bases). CDR1 and CDR2 from the germline V gene are SEHNR and FQNEAQ (reference sequence). Trimming pared 4 bases from V and 4 bases from J, leaving 13 bases between. CDR3 size: 15 residues. The CDR3 spells CASSSGQTNNEKLFF. Here the CDR3 DNA reads TGTGCCAGCAGCTCTGGACAGACGAATAATGAAAAACTGTTTTTT.

The chain links TRBV2 to TRBJ2-7; D is perhaps TRBD2 (5 bases). Germline CDR1 SNHLY, CDR2 FYNNEI. Trimming cost V 6 bases and J 2 bases, with 8 bases left between them. The CDR3 totals 12 residues. The CDR3 loop reads CASRVGTYEQYF. The DNA of the CDR3 is TGTGCCAGCAGAGTCGGGACCTACGAGCAGTACTTC. Drawing the rest from reference TRBV2 and TRBJ2-7, the complete variable domain is EPEVTQTPSHQVTQMGQEVILRCVPISNHLYFYWYRQILGQKVEFLVSFYNNEISEKSEIFDDQFSVERPDGSNFTLKIRSTKLEDSAMYFCASRVGTYEQYFGPGTRLTVT.

This clone was observed a handful of times. The chain uses TRBV27 and TRBJ1-2, with unresolved D. Germline V gene lookup returns CDR1 MNHEY and CDR2 SMNVEV (reference sequence). CDR3 length: 13 residues. Trimming took 5 bases from V and 1 from J, leaving 8 bases between them. CDR3 coding DNA: TGTGCCAGCAGTCCCGGCGATAACTATGGCTACACCTTC. Its protein is CASSPGDNYGYTF.

This chain uses TRBV19 with TRBJ2-7; TRBD1 is a possible D gene (6 bases). From germline, CDR1 is LNHDA and CDR2 SQIVND (reference sequence). The V gene lost 8 bases and the J gene lost 0 bases, with 14 bases spanning the gap. This CDR3 has 14 residues. The CDR3 protein is CASRRTVSSYEQYF. The DNA for the CDR3 is TGTGCCAGTCGGAGGACAGTGAGCTCCTACGAGCAGTACTTC. Filled out from reference TRBV19 and TRBJ2-7, the complete variable domain reads DGGITQSPKYLFRKEGQNVTLSCEQNLNHDAMYWYRQDPGQGLRLIYYSQIVNDFQKGDIAEGYSVSREKKESFPLTVTSAQKNPTAFYLCASRRTVSSYEQYFGPGTRLTVT.

This chain links TRBV6-5 with TRBJ1-5, with D hard to call. Germline V gene data show CDR1 as MNHEY and CDR2 as SVGAGI. The CDR3 consists of 11 residues. V lost 6 bases to trimming and J lost 5 bases, with 5 bases between them. The CDR3 spells CASSRDQPQHF. CDR3 coding DNA: TGTGCCAGCAGCCGCGATCAGCCCCAGCATTTT.

The rearrangement joins TRBV27 to TRBJ2-7; 7 positions match TRBD2. The J segment lost 1 base and the V segment lost 5 bases, leaving 8 bases of the junction unmatched. Germline V gene data show CDR1 as MNHEY and CDR2 as SMNVEV (reference sequence). The CDR3 totals 15 residues. CDR3 residues: CASSQRASGSYEQYF. Here the CDR3 DNA reads TGTGCCAGCAGTCAGAGGGCTAGCGGTTCCTACGAGCAGTACTTC.

The CDR3 is CASSQDGSSSPRNEQFF. The CDR3, as DNA: TGTGCCAGCAGCCAAGATGGTAGTAGCTCCCCAAGGAATGAGCAGTTCTTC. The chain has TRBV4-2 and TRBJ2-1; D call uncertain. The CDR3 has 17 residues. Germline CDR1 and CDR2: LGHNA and YNFKEQ. Trimming left V 0 bases short and J 7 bases short, with 19 bases between.

This clone has just one count. The chain combines TRBV7-9 with TRBJ1-2; D is possibly TRBD1 (5 bases). The CDR3 spans 14 residues. Trimming took off 3 bases at V and 5 bases at J, with 13 bases between the two ends. Per germline, CDR1 SEHNR and CDR2 FQNEAQ (reference sequence). The CDR3 coding sequence is TGTGCCAGCAGCTTCTCAGGGTCAGTATATGGCTACACCTTC. Translating gives CASSFSGSVYGYTF.

The rearrangement joins TRBV19 to TRBJ2-7; D ambiguous. The CDR3 runs 14 residues. The germline gives CDR1 LNHDA, CDR2 SQIVND (reference sequence). The germline V and J ends were trimmed by 2 bases and 2 bases, with 10 bases remaining between them. CDR3: CASSIKGQAYEQYF. CDR3 nucleotides: TGTGCCAGTAGTATAAAGGGCCAGGCCTACGAGCAGTACTTC.

This clone was found once. V and J are TRBV19 and TRBJ2-6, with D uncertain. The CDR3 has 18 residues. CDR1 is LNHDA, CDR2 SQIVND, per germline (reference sequence). Trimming left V 1 base short and J 0 bases short, with 13 bases between. In DNA form, the CDR3 reads TGTGCCAGTAGTATAGTTCGGGTGCTGGGCTCTGGGGCCAACGTCCTGACTTTC. Translating gives CASSIVRVLGSGANVLTF.

This sequence joins TRBV30 and TRBJ2-1; 13 nucleotides align to TRBD2. Germline V gives CDR1 GTSNPN, CDR2 SVGIG (reference sequence). The CDR3 has 15 amino acids. V was clipped by 6 bases and J by 1 base; unmatched bases: 3. Written as DNA, the CDR3 is TGTGCCTGCGGACTAGCGGGAGCGTCCTACAATGAGCAGTTCTTC. Its protein product is CACGLAGASYNEQFF. Filled out from reference TRBV30 and TRBJ2-1, the complete variable domain reads SQTIHQWPATLVQPVGSPLSLECTVEGTSNPNLYWYRQAAGRGLQLLFYSVGIGQISSEVPQNLSASRPQDRQFILSSKKLLLSDSGFYLCACGLAGASYNEQFFGPGTRLTVL.

This sequence joins TRBV19 and TRBJ1-5, with D perhaps matching TRBD1 (6 bases). The CDR3 contains 15 residues. V lost 5 bases and J lost 8, with 19 bases in between. The germline V gene has CDR1 LNHDA and CDR2 SQIVND (reference sequence). This CDR3 reads CASSPIPGARKPQHF. The CDR3 DNA is TGTGCCAGTAGTCCAATCCCAGGGGCTCGCAAGCCCCAGCATTTT. Variable domain in full (rest from reference TRBV19 and TRBJ1-5): DGGITQSPKYLFRKEGQNVTLSCEQNLNHDAMYWYRQDPGQGLRLIYYSQIVNDFQKGDIAEGYSVSREKKESFPLTVTSAQKNPTAFYLCASSPIPGARKPQHFGDGTRLSIL.

This rearrangement joins TRBV5-8 to TRBJ2-2; no clear D gene. V dropped 3 bases and J dropped 3 bases, with 3 bases sitting between them. The CDR3 is 12 residues long. Germline CDR1 reads SGHTS; CDR2 reads YDEGEE. CDR3 DNA: TGTGCCAGCAGCTCGGACACCGGGGAGCTGTTTTTT. Translated: CASSSDTGELFF.

V and J are TRBV7-2 and TRBJ1-2, with D unclear. Between the trimmed V and J ends, which lost 6 bases and 7 bases, there was a span of 18 bases. The CDR3 loop spans 14 amino acids. Germline-derived CDR1 and CDR2 are SGHTA and FQGNSA. The CDR3 reads CASSQTIGRVGYTF. The DNA for the CDR3 is TGTGCCAGCAGTCAGACAATTGGAAGGGTTGGCTACACCTTC.

This clone occurred a few times. V gene TRBV7-9 combines with J gene TRBJ1-5, with TRBD1 as a possible D gene (5 bases). Germline CDR1 SEHNR, CDR2 FQNEAQ (reference sequence). This CDR3 spans 13 amino acids. The ends were cut back, 5 bases at V and 4 bases at J, with 9 bases in the middle. This CDR3 reads CASSVEGNQPQHF. CDR3 in DNA: TGTGCCAGCAGCGTGGAGGGGAATCAGCCCCAGCATTTT.

The chain recombines TRBV7-9 with TRBJ2-3, with D uncertain. Germline CDR1 is SEHNR and CDR2 is FQNEAQ (reference sequence). Trimming cost V 5 bases and J 2 bases, with 14 bases left between them. CDR3 length equals 15 residues. CDR3 sequence (DNA): TGTGCCAGCAGCCTCCTAGGGATCCACACAGATACGCAGTATTTT. Protein sequence: CASSLLGIHTDTQYF.

This chain connects TRBV9 to TRBJ2-1; D call uncertain. CDR1 is SGDLS, CDR2 YYNGEE, per germline. CDR3 size: 14 residues. The V and J ends lost 3 bases and 5 bases respectively, with 12 bases between them. In DNA, the CDR3 is TGTGCCAGCAGCGGGCCGGGCCGAGACAATGAGCAGTTCTTC. Amino acid sequence: CASSGPGRDNEQFF.

The gene calls are TRBV2 and TRBJ1-3; possibly TRBD1 for D (6 bases). The germline gives CDR1 SNHLY, CDR2 FYNNEI. The CDR3 contains 15 residues. V shed 3 bases and J shed 0 bases, with 9 bases lying between them. The CDR3 DNA reads TGTGCCAGCAGTGAGGACAGCTACTCTGGAAACACCATATATTTT. This translates into CASSEDSYSGNTIYF. Together with reference TRBV2 and TRBJ1-3, the CDR3 gives the full variable domain: EPEVTQTPSHQVTQMGQEVILRCVPISNHLYFYWYRQILGQKVEFLVSFYNNEISEKSEIFDDQFSVERPDGSNFTLKIRSTKLEDSAMYFCASSEDSYSGNTIYFGEGSWLTVV.

This chain connects TRBV19 to TRBJ1-1; no clear D gene. Germline CDR1 is LNHDA and CDR2 is SQIVND (reference sequence). V lost 1 base and J 11 bases, leaving 14 bases between the germline ends. The CDR3 consists of 13 residues. The CDR3 DNA sequence: TGTGCCAGTAGTATAGCCCTCGCGCGGGCGGCTTTCTTT. As protein: CASSIALARAAFF.

The genes are TRBV7-9 and TRBJ2-2; 8 nucleotides line up with TRBD2. Germline assignment: CDR1 SEHNR and CDR2 FQNEAQ (reference sequence). Germline trimming cut 2 bases from V and 5 bases from J; bases unmatched to any gene: 13. This CDR3 comprises 18 residues. The CDR3 nucleotides are TGTGCCAGCAGCTTAAGTGACCCAGCGGGAGTGGGAACCGGGGAGCTGTTTTTT. Residues: CASSLSDPAGVGTGELFF.

The rearrangement links TRBV5-6 to TRBJ2-1, with 9 bases identical to TRBD1. J gave up 0 bases and V 4 bases, and 2 bases lay outside the gene matches. CDR3 length: 15 amino acids. Germline assignment: CDR1 SGHDT and CDR2 YYEEEE. CDR3 coding DNA: TGTGCCAGCAGCCTGACAGGGGGCTCCTACAATGAGCAGTTCTTC. Its protein is CASSLTGGSYNEQFF.

This chain connects TRBV5-6 to TRBJ2-5, with D unresolved. The CDR3 covers 13 residues. CDR1 SGHDT and CDR2 YYEEEE come from the germline V gene. The V end was cut by 1 base, the J end by 2 bases, with 6 bases between. The chain's CDR3 is CASSLLFQETQYF. The CDR3 DNA sequence: TGTGCCAGCAGCTTGCTGTTTCAAGAGACCCAGTACTTC.

V gene TRBV14 combines with J gene TRBJ2-3, with a weak D call TRBD1 (7 bases). The CDR3 has 18 residues. The germline V gene has CDR1 SGHDN and CDR2 FVKESK. V was trimmed by 0 bases and J by 3 bases, leaving 19 bases between them. The DNA for the CDR3 is TGTGCCAGCAGCCAAGATAAGTGGAGGGGGCTCTTGACAGATACGCAGTATTTT. It yields the protein CASSQDKWRGLLTDTQYF.

CDR3 in amino acids: CASSRTGGYEQYF. The CDR3 DNA is TGTGCCAGCAGTAGGACAGGGGGCTACGAGCAGTACTTC. This chain connects TRBV14 to TRBJ2-7; 10 nucleotides agree with TRBD1. Trimming took 6 bases from V and 3 from J; bases not matched to a gene: 2. Germline values: CDR1 SGHDN, CDR2 FVKESK. The CDR3 sequence is 13 residues long. Full variable domain (remainder filled in from reference TRBV14 and TRBJ2-7): EAGVTQFPSHSVIEKGQTVTLRCDPISGHDNLYWYRRVMGKEIKFLLHFVKESKQDESGMPNNRFLAERTGGTYSTLKVQPAELEDSGVYFCASSRTGGYEQYFGPGTRLTVT.

V and J are TRBV2 and TRBJ1-1; D remains ambiguous. Germline values: CDR1 SNHLY, CDR2 FYNNEI. With 2 bases removed from V and 5 bases from J, the gap between germline ends came to 12 bases. The CDR3 has 14 amino acids. The CDR3 DNA follows: TGTGCCAGCAGTGAATGGGTACTAGGAACTGAAGCTTTCTTT. Protein: CASSEWVLGTEAFF.